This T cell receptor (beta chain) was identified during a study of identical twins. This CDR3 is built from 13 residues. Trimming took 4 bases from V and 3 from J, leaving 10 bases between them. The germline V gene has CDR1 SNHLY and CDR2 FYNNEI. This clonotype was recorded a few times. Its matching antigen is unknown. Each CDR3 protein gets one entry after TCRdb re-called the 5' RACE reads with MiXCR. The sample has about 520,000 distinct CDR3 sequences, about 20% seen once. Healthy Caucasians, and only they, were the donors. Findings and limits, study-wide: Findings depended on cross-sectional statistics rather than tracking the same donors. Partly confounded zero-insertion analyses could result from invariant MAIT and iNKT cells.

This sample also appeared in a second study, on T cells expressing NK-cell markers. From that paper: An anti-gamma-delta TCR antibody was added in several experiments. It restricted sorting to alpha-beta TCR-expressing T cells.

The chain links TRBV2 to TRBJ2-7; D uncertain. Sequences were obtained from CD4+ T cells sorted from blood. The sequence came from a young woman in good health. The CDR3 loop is CASSVHGSYEQYF. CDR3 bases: TGTGCCAGCAGTGTTCACGGAAGCTACGAGCAGTACTTC.